A single T cell receptor beta chain is shown here with its context. The antigen is not known. It was from alopecia areata patients that lesional scalp punch biopsies and peripheral blood were collected. The CDR3 consists of 12 residues. Germline CDR1 SNHLY, CDR2 FYNNEI. V dropped 3 bases and J dropped 2 bases, with 4 bases sitting between them. RNA, once extracted, was reverse transcribed into cDNA for use as the sequencing template. Clones were sequenced by immunoSEQ multiplex PCR, and TCRdb holds only the in-frame ones, with some missing. The sample includes 65,000 to 100,000 clones, roughly 50% seen only once; the top ten take approximately 5.7%. The data were obtained in a study of CD8+ T cells in alopecia areata. General observations from the study: The study also sequences resident alphabeta T cells of normal skin in scalp samples. Lesional scalp exceeded normal scalp in clonality, especially in alopecia totalis/universalis.

Input material: NKG2D-high CD8+ T cells sorted from blood. The sequence was obtained from a human donor with alopecia areata. The chain has TRBV2 and TRBJ1-1, with D unclear. The CDR3 nucleotides read TGTGCCAGCAGTGATATCAACACTGAAGCTTTCTTT. It specifies CASSDINTEAFF.